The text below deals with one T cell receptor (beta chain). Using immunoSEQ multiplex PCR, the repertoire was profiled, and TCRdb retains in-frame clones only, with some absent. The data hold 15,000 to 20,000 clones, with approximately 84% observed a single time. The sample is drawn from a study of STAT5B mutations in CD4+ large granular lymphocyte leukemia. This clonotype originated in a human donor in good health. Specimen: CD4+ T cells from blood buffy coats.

CDR3 loop: CASSALQGAYGYTF. CDR3 DNA sequence: TGTGCCAGCAGCGCCCTACAGGGGGCCTATGGCTACACCTTC. The chain links TRBV7-8 to TRBJ1-2; 9 bases line up with TRBD1. After removal of 5 bases from V and 4 bases from J, the junction contained 5 bases not matched to a gene. CDR3 size: 14 residues. Germline CDR1 and CDR2: SGHVS and FQNEAQ.